This T cell receptor beta chain was obtained from a study of neurological immune-mediated disorders. Study-level points and caveats: Multiple sclerosis was found to have the least TCR clonal expansion, below healthy controls, and HTLV-1-associated myelopathy the most.

This clonotype was counted ten times or more. The antigen remains unidentified. Unsorted libraries were prepared from 2 million PBMCs that had been stored at -80 C. Trimming cost V 3 bases and J 12 bases, with 12 bases left between them. CDR3 length: 12 amino acids. 5'RACE with 10-nucleotide random UMIs generated the cDNA. TCRdb reprocessed the 5' RACE reads via MiXCR and lists one record per CDR3 protein. In the table there are tens of thousands of distinct CDR3 sequences, about 3.5% of which are singletons. Specimen: PBMCs. The chain uses TRBV12-3 or TRBV12-4 and TRBJ2-1, with D maybe TRBD2 (6 bases). This TCR was sampled from a man aged 25 to 40 with multiple sclerosis. CDR3 sequence reads: CASSFRRAGQFF. DNA for the CDR3: TGTGCCAGCAGTTTCCGGAGGGCTGGGCAGTTCTTC.